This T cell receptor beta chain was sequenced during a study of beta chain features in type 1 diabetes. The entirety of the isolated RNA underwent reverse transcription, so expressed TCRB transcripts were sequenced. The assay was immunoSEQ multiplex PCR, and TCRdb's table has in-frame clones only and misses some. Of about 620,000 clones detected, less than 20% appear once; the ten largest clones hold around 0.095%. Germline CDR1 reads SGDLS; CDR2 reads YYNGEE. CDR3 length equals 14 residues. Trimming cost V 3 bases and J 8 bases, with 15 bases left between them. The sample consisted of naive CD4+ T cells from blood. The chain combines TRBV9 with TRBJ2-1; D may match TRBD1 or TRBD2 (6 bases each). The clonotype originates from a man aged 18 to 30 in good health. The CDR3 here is CASSEGGSRHEQFF. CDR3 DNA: TGTGCCAGCAGCGAGGGGGGTAGCCGCCATGAGCAGTTCTTC.